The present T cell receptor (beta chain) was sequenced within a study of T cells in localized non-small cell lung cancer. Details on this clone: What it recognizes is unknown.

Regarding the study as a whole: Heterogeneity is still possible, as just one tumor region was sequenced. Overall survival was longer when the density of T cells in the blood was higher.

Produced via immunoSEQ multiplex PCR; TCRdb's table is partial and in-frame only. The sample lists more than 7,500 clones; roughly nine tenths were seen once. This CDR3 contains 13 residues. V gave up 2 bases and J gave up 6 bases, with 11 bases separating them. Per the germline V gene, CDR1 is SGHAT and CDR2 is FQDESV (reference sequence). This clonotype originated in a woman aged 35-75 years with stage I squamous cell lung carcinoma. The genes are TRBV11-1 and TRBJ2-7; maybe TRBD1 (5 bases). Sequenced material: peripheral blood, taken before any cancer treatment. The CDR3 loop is CASSLSPGSEQYF. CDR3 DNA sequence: TGTGCCAGCAGCTTATCTCCAGGGTCCGAGCAGTACTTC.